These 13 T cell receptor beta chains came from one sample sequenced in a study of T cell responses to AZD1222 COVID-19 vaccine. Method: immunoSEQ multiplex PCR; TCRdb's copy keeps in-frame clones and lacks some. The table includes approximately 50,000 clones, more than 70% detected once. The sequenced sample was peripheral blood, obtained on day 0 of MenACWY control vaccination. These receptor sequences come from an adult in good health.

The chain joins TRBV7-9 to TRBJ1-3; D remains unclear. The V gene's germline CDR1 is SEHNR and CDR2 FQNEAQ (reference sequence). This CDR3 comprises 14 residues. Trimming took off 1 base at V and 5 bases at J, with 9 bases between the two ends. The CDR3 DNA reads TGTGCCAGCAGCTTAGTCCGAGGGCGAAACACCATATATTTT. This gives the protein CASSLVRGRNTIYF.

J is TRBJ2-3 and V is TRBV9; 10 nucleotides agree with TRBD2. The CDR3 has 15 amino acids. The V segment lost 3 bases and the J segment 6 bases; nucleotides outside the gene matches: 7. The germline CDR1 and CDR2 sequences are SGDLS and YYNGEE. The CDR3 DNA follows: TGTGCCAGCAGCGCCAGGACTAGCGGTGCCGATACGCAGTATTTT. Translated, it gives CASSARTSGADTQYF.

The J gene is TRBJ2-7, the V gene TRBV29-1, with D perhaps TRBD1 (6 bases). Trimming shortened V by 7 bases and J by 6 bases, and 16 bases separated the two germline ends. CDR3 length equals 12 residues. Germline-derived CDR1 and CDR2 are SQVTM and ANQGSEA. CDR3 protein: CSATGSSGEQYF. In DNA form, the CDR3 reads TGCAGCGCTACAGGGTCCAGTGGCGAGCAGTACTTC.

The rearrangement links TRBV7-9 to TRBJ1-1; D not certain. The V and J ends lost 3 bases and 3 bases respectively, with 8 bases between them. The germline V gene has CDR1 SEHNR and CDR2 FQNEAQ (reference sequence). This CDR3 region has 13 residues. As DNA, the CDR3 is TGTGCCAGCAGCTTCGAAGGGTACACTGAAGCTTTCTTT. It encodes CASSFEGYTEAFF.

The V gene is TRBV21-1, the J gene TRBJ2-4; the D call in the table, TRBD1, was not verified against the DNA. TRBV21-1 is an annotated pseudogene. The CDR3 length is 19 residues. The CDR3 nucleotides read TGTGCCAGCAGGTATAGGGGGACAGGGAAATTTAGAGCCAAAAACATTCAGTACTTC. This sequence encodes CASRYRGTGKFRAKNIQYF.

This chain links TRBV7-9 with TRBJ2-5; TRBD1 agrees at 9 bases. From germline, CDR1 is SEHNR and CDR2 FQNEAQ (reference sequence). The V and J ends lost 2 bases and 4 bases, in that order; junction bases with no gene match: 5. The CDR3 spans 15 residues. The CDR3: CASSLTGGEGETQYF. The CDR3 DNA follows: TGTGCCAGCAGCTTAACAGGGGGCGAGGGAGAGACCCAGTACTTC.

The table lists this clone with a few counts. J is TRBJ1-1 and V is TRBV7-3; D gene unclear. The CDR3 sequence is 13 residues long. The germline CDR1 and CDR2 sequences are SGHTA and FQGTGA. Trimming pared 5 bases from V and 8 bases from J, leaving 15 bases between. Written as DNA, the CDR3 is TGTGCCAGCAGCCGAACGGCCGGTCGAGAAGCTTTCTTT. Translated, it gives CASSRTAGREAFF.

This clone occurred once. The chain employs TRBV24-1 and TRBJ1-1; TRBD1 matches at 8 bases. V shed 3 bases, J shed 10 bases, and the junction held 3 bases outside the gene matches. The CDR3 length is 12 residues. Per the germline V gene, CDR1 is KGHDR and CDR2 is SFDVKD. In DNA form, the CDR3 reads TGTGCCACCAGTGATGGACAGGGAACAGCTTTCTTT. Amino acids: CATSDGQGTAFF.

The chain recombines TRBV7-8 with TRBJ2-5; 8 bases are shared with TRBD1. Germline-derived CDR1 and CDR2 are SGHVS and FQNEAQ. Trimming removed 6 bases from V and 5 bases from J; junction bases left unmatched: 14. This CDR3 has 16 residues. The CDR3: CASSRNTRTGLETQYF. In DNA form, the CDR3 reads TGTGCCAGCAGTCGAAATACTAGGACAGGGTTGGAGACCCAGTACTTC.

J is TRBJ2-3 and V is TRBV5-1; TRBD1 aligns across 10 bases. CDR3 size: 17 residues. CDR1 is SGHRS and CDR2 is YFSETQ in the germline V gene. Trimming removed 0 bases from V and 4 bases from J; junction bases left unmatched: 8. The CDR3 DNA sequence: TGCGCCAGCAGCTTGGCCCCCGGACAGGGGGACCCAGATACGCAGTATTTT. It yields the protein CASSLAPGQGDPDTQYF.

This chain links TRBV3-1 (or the pseudogene TRBV3-2) with TRBJ1-3; tentative D call: TRBD1 (5 bases). The CDR3 totals 14 residues. Looked up from germline, CDR1 is LGHDT and CDR2 is YNNKEL (reference sequence). Trimming cost V 6 bases and J 7 bases, with 16 bases left between them. CDR3: CASSPRVQGNTIYF. CDR3 DNA: TGTGCCAGCAGTCCCCGCGTTCAGGGTAACACCATATATTTT.

The chain has TRBV18 and TRBJ1-1; D uncertain. V was pared by 3 bases and J by 0 bases, with 14 bases between. The V gene's germline CDR1 is KGHSH and CDR2 LQKENI. There are 16 residues in the CDR3. CDR3 nucleotide sequence: TGTGCCAGCTCACCCATCGGCCCGAAAATGAACACTGAAGCTTTCTTT. As protein: CASSPIGPKMNTEAFF.

The gene calls are TRBV29-1 and TRBJ2-5, with 8 nucleotides matching TRBD1. From germline, CDR1 is SQVTM and CDR2 ANQGSEA. V lost 7 bases, J lost 2 bases, and 3 bases stayed unmatched. The CDR3 totals 12 residues. CDR3 DNA: TGCAGCGGAGGGACAGGACAAGAGACCCAGTACTTC. Translated: CSGGTGQETQYF.